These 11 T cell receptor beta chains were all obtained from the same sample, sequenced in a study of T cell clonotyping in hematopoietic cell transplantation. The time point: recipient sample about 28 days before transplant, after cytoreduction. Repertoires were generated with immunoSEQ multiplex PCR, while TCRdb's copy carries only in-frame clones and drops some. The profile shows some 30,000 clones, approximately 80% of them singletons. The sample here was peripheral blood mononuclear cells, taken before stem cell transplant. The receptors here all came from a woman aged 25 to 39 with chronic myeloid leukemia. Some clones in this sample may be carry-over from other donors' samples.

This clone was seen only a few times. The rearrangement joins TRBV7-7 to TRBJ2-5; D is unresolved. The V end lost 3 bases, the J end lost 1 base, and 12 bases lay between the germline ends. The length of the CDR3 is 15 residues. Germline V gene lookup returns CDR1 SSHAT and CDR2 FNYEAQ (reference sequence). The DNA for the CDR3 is TGTGCCAGCAGCTTTGGCAGGACGTTCCAAGAGACCCAGTACTTC. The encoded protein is CASSFGRTFQETQYF. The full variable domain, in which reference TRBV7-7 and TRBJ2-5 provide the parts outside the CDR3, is GAGVSQSPRYKVTKRGQDVTLRCDPISSHATLYWYQQALGQGPEFLTYFNYEAQPDKSGLPSDRFSAERPEGSISTLTIQRTEQRDSAMYRCASSFGRTFQETQYFGPGTRLLVL.

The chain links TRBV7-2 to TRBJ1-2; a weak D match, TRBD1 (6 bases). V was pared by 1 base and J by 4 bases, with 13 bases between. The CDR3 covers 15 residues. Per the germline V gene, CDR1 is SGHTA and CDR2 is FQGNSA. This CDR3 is CASSLVYREGYGYTF. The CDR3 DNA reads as TGTGCCAGCAGCTTAGTATACAGGGAGGGCTATGGCTACACCTTC.

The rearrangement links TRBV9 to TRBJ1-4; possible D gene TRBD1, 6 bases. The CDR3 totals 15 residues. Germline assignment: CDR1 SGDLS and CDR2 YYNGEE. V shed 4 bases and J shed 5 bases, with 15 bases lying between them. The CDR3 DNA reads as TGTGCCAGCAGCTCCTTAGGGGGGGCGAATGAAAAACTGTTTTTT. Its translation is CASSSLGGANEKLFF.

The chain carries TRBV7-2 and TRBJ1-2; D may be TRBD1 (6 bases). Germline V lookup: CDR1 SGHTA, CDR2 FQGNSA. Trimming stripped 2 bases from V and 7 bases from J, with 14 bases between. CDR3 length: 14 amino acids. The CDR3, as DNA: TGTGCCAGCAGCTTATGGGGGCGGGGGGCTGGCTACACCTTC. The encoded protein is CASSLWGRGAGYTF.

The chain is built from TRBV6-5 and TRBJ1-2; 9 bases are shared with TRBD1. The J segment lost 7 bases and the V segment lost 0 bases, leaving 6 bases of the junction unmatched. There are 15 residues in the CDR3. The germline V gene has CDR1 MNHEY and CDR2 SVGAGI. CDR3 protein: CASSYSNRGLGGYTF. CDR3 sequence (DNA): TGTGCCAGCAGTTACTCGAACAGGGGGCTCGGTGGCTACACCTTC.

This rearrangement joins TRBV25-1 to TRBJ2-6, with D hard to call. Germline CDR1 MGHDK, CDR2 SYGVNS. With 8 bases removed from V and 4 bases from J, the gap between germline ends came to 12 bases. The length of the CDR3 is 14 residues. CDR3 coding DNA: TGTGCCAGCGGCCAATGGTCCGGGGCCAACGTCCTGACTTTC. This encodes CASGQWSGANVLTF.

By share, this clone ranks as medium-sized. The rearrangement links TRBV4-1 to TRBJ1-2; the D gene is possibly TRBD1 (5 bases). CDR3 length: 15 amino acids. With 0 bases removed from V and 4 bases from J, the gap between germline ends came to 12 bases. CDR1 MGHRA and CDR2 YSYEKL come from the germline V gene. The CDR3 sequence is CASSQDWGETYGYTF. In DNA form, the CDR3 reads TGCGCCAGCAGCCAAGATTGGGGGGAAACCTATGGCTACACCTTC.

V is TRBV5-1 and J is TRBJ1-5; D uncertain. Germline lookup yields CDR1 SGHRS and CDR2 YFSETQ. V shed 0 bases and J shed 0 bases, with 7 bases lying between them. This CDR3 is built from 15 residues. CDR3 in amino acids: CASSLDGDSNQPQHF. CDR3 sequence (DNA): TGCGCCAGCAGCTTGGACGGGGATAGCAATCAGCCCCAGCATTTT.

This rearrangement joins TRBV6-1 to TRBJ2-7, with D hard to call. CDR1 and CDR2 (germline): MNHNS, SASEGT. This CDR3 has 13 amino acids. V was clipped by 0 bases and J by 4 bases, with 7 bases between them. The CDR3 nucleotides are TGTGCCAGCAGTGAAGCGCCGTTTTACGAGCAGTACGTC. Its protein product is CASSEAPFYEQYV.

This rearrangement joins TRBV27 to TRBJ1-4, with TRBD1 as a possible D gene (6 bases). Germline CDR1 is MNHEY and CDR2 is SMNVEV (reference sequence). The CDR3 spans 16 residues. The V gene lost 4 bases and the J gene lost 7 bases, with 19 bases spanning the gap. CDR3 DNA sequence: TGTGCCAGCAGTTCCAGGGGTTTCGGGGGTGTTGAAAAACTGTTTTTT. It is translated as CASSSRGFGGVEKLFF.

Here the CDR3 reads CASLRAHYGYTF. In DNA form, the CDR3 reads TGTGCCAGCCTTAGGGCCCATTATGGCTACACCTTC. V and J are TRBV6-1 and TRBJ1-2; D remains ambiguous. The germline CDR1 and CDR2 sequences are MNHNS and SASEGT. This CDR3 comprises 12 residues. The V and J ends lost 8 bases and 5 bases respectively, with 12 bases between them.